This TCR beta chain was found in a study of blood T cells in healthy people across ages (dated by TCRdb to 2014 to 2015). With regard to the full study: In model experiments, template switching captured roughly one uniquely barcoded TCR beta cDNA molecule for every two T cells. Donors of different ages were randomly distributed across sequencing lanes to avoid experimental bias. Using deep sequencing normalized with unique cDNA molecular identifiers, the study measured how TCR beta repertoire diversity changes with age. Two additional independent replicas of 1 million unique cDNA reads from the same blood draw were analyzed for two donors (one aged 18 to 29 and one aged 80 or older). Donors were grouped into four age groups: young (average roughly 15 years), middle-aged (under 40), aged (around 56) and long-lived (about 82). Results and caveats for the whole study, not just this receptor: Observed TCR beta diversity correlated strongly with the percentage of naive T cells measured by flow cytometry. Compared with the aged group, more naive CD4+ T cells, fewer expanded clones and increased TCR diversity were shown by the long-lived group, suggesting age selection. Estimates of total diversity based on one million sequenced T cells were regarded as lower bounds and as underestimates. Since profiling was done on bulk unsorted PBMCs, naive and antigen-experienced compartments could not be conclusively compared. Because donor CMV infection status was unknown, age-related changes in expanded clonotypes were potentially confounded. As age increased, observed TCR beta diversity per million T cells dropped in a roughly linear way, and a significant reduction was already evident by age 40.

Note on this clonotype: No cognate antigen has been identified for it. Base quality data are lacking; no much larger clone is found one base away.

From V the trimming removes 4 bases and from J it removes 0 bases, while the gene matches leave 9 bases of the junction unaccounted for. CDR1 and CDR2, looked up from the germline V gene, are MNHNS and SASEGT. Including cysteine and phenylalanine, the CDR3 has 18 amino acids. Only the CDR3 portion is preserved as DNA: 54 bases, with reading frame beginning at the first base. Library preparation employed 5' RACE. Sequencing was carried out with an Illumina HiSeq 2500. A second PCR of about 7 to 12 cycles was performed with a sample-barcoded 5' primer and a J-beta primer mix. A unique molecular identifier was introduced onto each TCR beta cDNA molecule by a template-switch 5' adaptor carrying 12 random nucleotides. Each sample yielded at least 2.5 million CDR3-containing paired-end reads. The Mint cDNA synthesis kit, primed by a TRBC-specific oligonucleotide, was used to synthesize first-strand cDNA from all RNA. Following uracil-DNA glycosylase treatment, all cDNA underwent a first 18-cycle PCR with the universal primers M1SS and BC2_uni_R. Regarding the original processing steps: Each sample was normalized by randomly selecting 1 million high-quality reads, each carrying a distinct molecular identifier. Instead of being binned into consensus sequences, reads that shared molecular identifiers were thrown out. MiTCR, run with a Q25 quality threshold and the strictest error-elimination algorithm, handled CDR3 identification, clonotype clustering and error correction. A nonparametric unseen species model with Euler transformation was used to estimate a lower bound on total TCR beta diversity. In TCRdb, the public reads were trimmed at Q25 with fastp and aligned with MiXCR, with productive beta chains retained. Records with the same CDR3 protein are collapsed into one entry carrying the most frequent genes and DNA. These V and J calls derive from TCRdb rather than the authors' analysis. The sample table shows about 1.8 million distinct CDR3 sequences, and about 50% are seen once. The ten largest account for 2% to 2.5% of the sample.

The approximately 39 donors, aged about 6 to 95 years, were systemically healthy Caucasian individuals from Russia. Each donor gave around 9.5 milliliters of peripheral blood, collected into EDTA-treated Vacutainer tubes. Ficoll-Paque density-gradient centrifugation was used to isolate PBMCs, with at least 6 million per sample. Total RNA was extracted from PBMCs with Trizol reagent, with at least 5.5 micrograms obtained per sample. The percentages of naive CD45RAhigh/CD27high T cells were determined by flow cytometry on a PBMC aliquot from every donor. The chain is made from TRBV6-1 and TRBJ2-6, and TRBD2 aligns with 7 junction nucleotides. The sample taken for sequencing was blood. This receptor was identified in a woman in her 40s in good health. The DNA sequence is TGTGCCAGCAGTGGACGACTAGCCCTGAGCTCTGGGGCCAACGTCCTGACTTTC. Its protein product is CASSGRLALSSGANVLTF.